The 32 T cell receptor beta chains listed next were all sequenced from one sample in a study of memory CD4+ T cells and cytomegalovirus serostatus. Single viable CD3+CD4+CD8-CD45RO+ cells were sorted as the memory CD4+ T cells. Data came from immunoSEQ multiplex PCR; TCRdb stores just in-frame clones and leaves some out. The repertoire holds some 45,000 clones, with about 74% as singletons. Sequenced material: memory CD4+ T cells from blood. The receptors were sampled from an adult in good health and CMV-seropositive.

This sequence joins TRBV27 and TRBJ1-6; D perhaps matches TRBD1 (5 bases). V was shortened by 5 bases and J by 7 bases, with 18 bases between the two germline ends. From germline, CDR1 is MNHEY and CDR2 SMNVEV (reference sequence). The CDR3 totals 16 residues. The CDR3 is CASSPLYQRGNSPLHF. CDR3 bases: TGTGCCAGCAGTCCTCTCTATCAGAGGGGAAATTCACCCCTCCACTTT.

The genes are TRBV20-1 and TRBJ1-1; D remains unclear. The CDR3 spans 11 residues. Trimming left V 0 bases short and J 7 bases short, with 6 bases between. Per germline, CDR1 DFQATT and CDR2 SNEGSKA (reference sequence). CDR3 loop: CSAREDGEAFF. In nucleotides, the CDR3 is TGCAGTGCTAGAGAGGACGGTGAAGCTTTCTTT.

The rearrangement joins TRBV10-3 to TRBJ2-7; 7 bases are a match to TRBD1. The length of the CDR3 is 14 residues. Germline values: CDR1 ENHRY, CDR2 SYGVKD. After removal of 10 bases from V and 3 bases from J, the junction contained 12 bases not matched to a gene. The CDR3 nucleotides are TGTGCCACCGTAAGACAGGGCGCCGACTACGAGCAGTACTTC. Its translation is CATVRQGADYEQYF.

This clone was seen just once. The chain uses TRBV7-2 and TRBJ1-5; D unclear. This CDR3 region has 15 residues. Germline CDR1 reads SGHTA; CDR2 reads FQGNSA. Trimming pared 1 base from V and 5 bases from J, leaving 12 bases between. The chain's CDR3 is CASSLGPAGYQPQHF. Here the CDR3 DNA reads TGTGCCAGCAGCTTAGGGCCAGCGGGTTATCAGCCCCAGCATTTT.

This clone turned up a few times. This rearrangement joins TRBV25-1 to TRBJ1-2, with D tentatively TRBD1 (5 bases). Germline CDR1 MGHDK, CDR2 SYGVNS. Trimming left V 5 bases short and J 7 bases short, with 11 bases between. This CDR3 has 12 residues. CDR3 sequence reads: CASSIGGGGYTF. DNA for the CDR3: TGTGCCAGCAGTATTGGCGGGGGTGGCTACACCTTC.

This chain uses TRBV15 with TRBJ1-2, with D hard to call. The CDR3 spans 14 residues. Germline lookup yields CDR1 LNHNV and CDR2 YYDKDF (reference sequence). With 0 bases removed from V and 8 bases from J, the gap between germline ends came to 13 bases. In nucleotides, the CDR3 is TGTGCCACCAGCAGAGATCTTGGAGGGTTCGGCTACACCTTC. Translating gives CATSRDLGGFGYTF.

CDR3 DNA sequence: TGTGCCAGCAGCTTCGGGACAGGAGTGCGGACTAACTATGGCTACACCTTC. This gives the protein CASSFGTGVRTNYGYTF. The rearrangement uses TRBV5-6 and TRBJ1-2; TRBD1 aligns across 8 bases. The V segment lost 2 bases and the J segment 0 bases; nucleotides outside the gene matches: 9. The germline gives CDR1 SGHDT, CDR2 YYEEEE. The CDR3 covers 17 residues.

The gene calls are TRBV6-1 and TRBJ1-4; 8 bases match TRBD1. The CDR3 runs to 15 residues. Germline CDR1 and CDR2: MNHNS and SASEGT. J lost 7 bases, V lost 6 bases, and 10 bases had no gene match. CDR3 sequence reads: CASSGARGQGEKLFF. The CDR3 DNA is TGTGCCAGCAGCGGCGCCAGGGGGCAGGGTGAAAAACTGTTTTTT.

The chain combines TRBV6-5 with TRBJ1-1; TRBD1 agrees at 9 bases. The CDR3 consists of 13 residues. The ends lost 6 bases at V and 8 bases at J; junction bases unmatched: 7. Germline CDR1 MNHEY, CDR2 SVGAGI. CDR3 in DNA: TGTGCCAGCAGCCGGGGACAGGGTGTAGAAGCTTTCTTT. Residues: CASSRGQGVEAFF.

The genes are TRBV11-1 and TRBJ1-2; 12 nucleotides match TRBD1. Germline-derived CDR1 and CDR2 are SGHAT and FQDESV (reference sequence). This CDR3 comprises 15 residues. The junction had 4 bases not matched to a gene; V was cut back by 2 bases and J by 6 bases. The CDR3 sequence is CASSLRRDRGHGYTF. The CDR3 coding sequence is TGTGCCAGCAGCTTACGCCGGGACAGGGGGCATGGCTACACCTTC.

The chain is built from TRBV19 and TRBJ1-3; no reliable D call. Trimming cost V 9 bases and J 3 bases, with 9 bases left between them. Germline CDR1 LNHDA, CDR2 SQIVND (reference sequence). The CDR3 is 12 residues long. CDR3 sequence: CASGVFGNTIYF. CDR3 DNA: TGTGCCAGCGGGGTTTTTGGAAACACCATATATTTT.

V usage is TRBV6-1 and J usage is TRBJ2-1; D remains ambiguous. The V gene's germline CDR1 is MNHNS and CDR2 SASEGT. V dropped 3 bases and J dropped 8 bases, with 14 bases sitting between them. This CDR3 has 14 residues. CDR3 sequence (DNA): TGTGCCAGCAGTGACGTCCCTAGAGTTGATGAGCAGTTCTTC. It yields the protein CASSDVPRVDEQFF.

V and J are TRBV10-3 and TRBJ2-2; D gene ambiguous. From germline, CDR1 is ENHRY and CDR2 SYGVKD. V dropped 10 bases and J dropped 4 bases, with 13 bases sitting between them. The CDR3 totals 13 residues. CDR3 nucleotides: TGTGCCACTCAAAAGACCAGCACCGGGGAGCTGTTTTTT. Its protein product is CATQKTSTGELFF.

The chain couples TRBV7-2 to TRBJ1-5; the D is unclear. Germline V gene sequence: CDR1 SGHTA, CDR2 FQGNSA. Trimming pared 5 bases from V and 2 bases from J, leaving 16 bases between. This CDR3 is 16 amino acids long. Here the CDR3 DNA reads TGTGCCAGCAGCCGACAAGTTTTTAGGGGCAATCAGCCCCAGCATTTT. Amino acids: CASSRQVFRGNQPQHF. Drawing the rest from reference TRBV7-2 and TRBJ1-5, the complete variable domain is GAGVSQSPSNKVTEKGKDVELRCDPISGHTALYWYRQSLGQGLEFLIYFQGNSAPDKSGLPSDRFSAERTGGSVSTLTIQRTQQEDSAVYLCASSRQVFRGNQPQHFGDGTRLSIL.

This clone was seen just once. The chain employs TRBV5-1 and TRBJ2-3; 8 positions agree with TRBD1. The germline gives CDR1 SGHRS, CDR2 YFSETQ. V trimming: 4 bases; J trimming: 6 bases; junction bases outside the gene matches: 4. This CDR3 has 13 amino acids. CDR3 protein: CASSPGGADTQYF. The CDR3 nucleotides read TGCGCCAGCAGCCCAGGGGGCGCGGATACGCAGTATTTT.

The rearrangement links TRBV7-8 to TRBJ2-1; D may be TRBD1 or TRBD2 (5 bases each). Trimming pared 5 bases from V and 5 bases from J, leaving 16 bases between. The V gene's germline CDR1 is SGHVS and CDR2 FQNEAQ. The CDR3 loop spans 15 amino acids. CDR3 nucleotides: TGTGCCAGCAGCCTCCGGGACCTTAGAGACAATGAGCAGTTCTTC. Translation: CASSLRDLRDNEQFF.

The table lists this clone with a count of one. The V and J genes are TRBV14 and TRBJ2-3, with D unresolved. The CDR3 contains 16 residues. Germline loops: CDR1 SGHDN, CDR2 FVKESK. Trimming cost V 1 base and J 0 bases, with 11 bases left between them. CDR3 in DNA: TGTGCCAGCAGCCAAGGATCCACCCCTAGCACAGATACGCAGTATTTT. This gives the protein CASSQGSTPSTDTQYF.

This chain connects TRBV29-1 to TRBJ2-2; D is perhaps TRBD1 (6 bases). This CDR3 region has 16 residues. The V end lost 1 base, the J end lost 7 bases, and 19 bases lay between the germline ends. Germline V CDR1 and CDR2: SQVTM, ANQGSEA. This CDR3 is CSVEVGSGVNIGELFF. CDR3 nucleotide sequence: TGCAGCGTTGAAGTGGGGTCAGGGGTCAATATCGGGGAGCTGTTTTTT.

This rearrangement joins TRBV5-1 to TRBJ1-1, with D unclear. The V gene's germline CDR1 is SGHRS and CDR2 YFSETQ. The V end was cut by 2 bases, the J end by 2 bases, with 7 bases between. The CDR3 loop spans 13 amino acids. CDR3: CASSFAFNTEAFF. In nucleotides, the CDR3 is TGCGCCAGCAGCTTTGCTTTCAACACTGAAGCTTTCTTT. Using reference TRBV5-1 and TRBJ1-1 for the parts outside the CDR3, the full variable domain is KAGVTQTPRYLIKTRGQQVTLSCSPISGHRSVSWYQQTPGQGLQFLFEYFSETQRNKGNFPGRFSGRQFSNSRSEMNVSTLELGDSALYLCASSFAFNTEAFFGQGTRLTVV.

This clone was seen many times. The chain carries TRBV7-3 and TRBJ2-3; 13 nucleotides agree with TRBD2. There are 17 residues in the CDR3. V shed 5 bases and J 4 bases; nucleotides not matched to a gene: 9. Germline CDR1 is SGHTA and CDR2 is FQGTGA. The CDR3 here is CASSPMGTSGVADTQYF. The CDR3 DNA sequence: TGTGCCAGCAGCCCAATGGGGACTAGCGGGGTGGCAGATACGCAGTATTTT.

This chain connects TRBV5-6 to TRBJ2-3; TRBD2 matches at 7 bases. V lost 2 bases and J lost 0; bases outside the gene matches: 6. The CDR3 length is 16 residues. Germline V lookup: CDR1 SGHDT, CDR2 YYEEEE. The CDR3 reads CASSFPLADSTDTQYF. In DNA, the CDR3 is TGTGCCAGCAGCTTCCCTCTAGCGGACAGCACAGATACGCAGTATTTT.

This clone is a singleton in its sample. The V call is TRBV6-5, the J call TRBJ1-2; possible D gene TRBD1, 6 bases. The CDR3 runs 12 residues. V shed 4 bases and J shed 5 bases, with 8 bases lying between them. The germline CDR1 and CDR2 sequences are MNHEY and SVGAGI. The CDR3: CASSSGTYGYTF. CDR3 coding DNA: TGTGCCAGCAGTTCCGGGACATATGGCTACACCTTC.

The V gene is TRBV10-2, the J gene TRBJ1-5; D is undetermined. Per germline, CDR1 WSHSY and CDR2 SAAADI. CDR3 size: 15 residues. Deletions cut 3 bases from V and 0 bases from J, with 9 bases between. The CDR3 sequence: CASSEAGTSNQPQHF. The CDR3 DNA is TGCGCCAGCAGTGAAGCAGGAACTAGCAATCAGCCCCAGCATTTT.

This clone has just a few counts. This chain uses TRBV10-2 with TRBJ1-1; D is uncertain. There are 13 residues in the CDR3. Germline V CDR1 and CDR2: WSHSY, SAAADI. Trimming removed 1 base from V and 0 bases from J, with 3 bases in between. The CDR3 nucleotides read TGCGCCAGCAGTGAGTATCTGAACACTGAAGCTTTCTTT. Translated: CASSEYLNTEAFF.

The J gene is TRBJ2-5, the V gene TRBV7-9, with 7 bases fitting TRBD1. CDR1 and CDR2 from the germline V gene are SEHNR and FQNEAQ (reference sequence). The length of the CDR3 is 17 residues. The V segment lost 9 bases and the J segment 3 bases; nucleotides outside the gene matches: 19. This chain's CDR3 is CASTLWGRGQNKETQYF. DNA for the CDR3: TGTGCCAGTACACTTTGGGGACGGGGACAGAACAAAGAGACCCAGTACTTC.

This clone was observed a single time. One end of the junction is discordant with germline, which a read error may explain. The chain employs TRBV4-3 and TRBJ2-1, with 7 bases that match TRBD1. CDR3 length: 14 residues. The germline V gene encodes CDR1 LGHNA and CDR2 YSLEER. This CDR3 is CASSKDRADNEQFF. The CDR3 nucleotides read TGCGCCAGCAGCAAAGACAGGGCTGACAATGAGCAGTTCTTC.

The chain is built from TRBV18 and TRBJ2-1; D call uncertain. Germline CDR1 is KGHSH and CDR2 is LQKENI. CDR3 length: 15 residues. Trimming removed 3 bases at V and 4 bases at J, with 13 bases between. The CDR3 spells CASSPGPIGYNEQFF. The CDR3 bases are TGTGCCAGCTCACCGGGCCCAATCGGTTACAATGAGCAGTTCTTC.

This chain uses TRBV6-5 with TRBJ1-2; possibly TRBD1 for D (6 bases). The CDR3 has 13 amino acids. With 6 bases removed from V and 6 bases from J, the gap between germline ends came to 14 bases. Looked up from germline, CDR1 is MNHEY and CDR2 is SVGAGI. The CDR3 sequence is CASSYGTLNGYTF. The CDR3, as DNA: TGTGCCAGCAGCTATGGGACACTCAATGGCTACACCTTC.

The chain couples TRBV29-1 to TRBJ1-2; no clear D gene. This CDR3 spans 13 amino acids. The V end lost 0 bases, the J end lost 5 bases, and 10 bases lay between the germline ends. The germline V gene encodes CDR1 SQVTM and CDR2 ANQGSEA. CDR3 coding DNA: TGCAGCGTTGAAGAGAGGGAGAGTTATGGCTACACCTTC. Its translation is CSVEERESYGYTF.

The V gene is TRBV7-6, the J gene TRBJ2-1; a possible D gene is TRBD1 (6 bases). V was trimmed by 1 base and J by 7 bases, leaving 14 bases between them. Per germline, CDR1 SGHVS and CDR2 FNYEAQ. The CDR3 covers 15 residues. CDR3: CASSLGQQGVNEQFF. CDR3 in DNA: TGTGCCAGCAGCTTAGGGCAACAGGGAGTAAATGAGCAGTTCTTC. The variable domain in full, completed from reference TRBV7-6 and TRBJ2-1, reads GAGVSQSPRYKVTKRGQDVALRCDPISGHVSLYWYRQALGQGPEFLTYFNYEAQQDKSGLPNDRFSAERPEGSISTLTIQRTEQRDSAMYRCASSLGQQGVNEQFFGPGTRLTVL.

This clone was found a few times. The J gene is TRBJ1-1, the V gene TRBV2; D is ambiguous. V gave up 2 bases and J gave up 0 bases, with 7 bases separating them. CDR1 is SNHLY, CDR2 FYNNEI, per germline. The CDR3 contains 14 residues. CDR3: CASSERVLNTEAFF. The CDR3 nucleotides are TGTGCCAGCAGTGAAAGGGTTCTGAACACTGAAGCTTTCTTT.

This chain uses TRBV5-1 with TRBJ2-3; either TRBD1 or TRBD2 may supply D (5 bases each). V was trimmed by 3 bases and J by 2 bases, leaving 13 bases between them. The CDR3 has 15 residues. The germline gives CDR1 SGHRS, CDR2 YFSETQ. CDR3 bases: TGCGCCAGCAGCTGGCAGGGCGGGTCCACAGATACGCAGTATTTT. Residues: CASSWQGGSTDTQYF.